Here is one TCR beta chain with its context. The clone's antigen remains unknown. Base qualities are not at hand, and no much larger clone is one base apart. CDR1 MNHEY and CDR2 SMNVEV were looked up in the germline V gene (reference sequence). V is trimmed back by 5 bases and J by 5 bases, and the junction contains 3 bases that no gene match accounts for. Including cysteine and phenylalanine, the CDR3 has 14 amino acids. The only DNA kept is the CDR3, 42 bases in frame from the first base. The library was generated by the immunoSEQ multiplex PCR assay. A mixture of 60 forward primers for TCR Vbeta segments and 13 reverse primers for TCR Jbeta segments was used in the multiplex PCR. Amplification of the CDR3 region of rearranged TCR beta genes was performed with a multiplex PCR assay on genomic DNA. The amplified TCR beta libraries were sequenced on the Illumina HiSeq System as 87-base-pair reads. In the original analysis: A later analysis counted around 72 million unique TCR beta chains across the approximately 700 repertoires, and around 9.9 million of these chains were shared by at least two donors. Raw reads were error-corrected and collapsed into unique sequences by a nearest-neighbor algorithm in which closely related sequences were merged to remove PCR and sequencing errors. Alignment of CDR3 sequences to IMGT reference sequences was used to assign V, D and J gene segments. For a sequence to be retained, at least a six-nucleotide match to both a V gene segment and a J gene segment was required. Rearrangements were classified as productive when the CDR3 lacked stop codons and remained in frame with V and J, and all other rearrangements were classified as non-productive. CDR3 was defined by IMGT convention, running from the second conserved V-encoded cysteine to the conserved J-encoded phenylalanine. The earlier analysis of roughly 590 of the donors excluded sequences that lacked an unambiguous match to a single V gene segment. In an earlier analysis of approximately 500 of the donors, a V segment was called functional when productive rearrangements were above 56.7%, and segregating when the standard deviation between donors exceeded 5%. To diagnose cytomegalovirus status from the catalog of TCR beta chain sequences, a statistical classification framework was built. V and J gene assignment, in a later analysis, came from comparing TCR nucleotide sequences with IMGT/GENE-DB human TR gene sequences. A later analysis assigned CDR3 sequences and most-parsimonious VDJ recombination scenarios with the TCRdist pipeline. A later analysis defined each TCR beta chain by its CDR3 amino acid sequence plus V-gene family, and excluded reads lacking a unique V-gene family. As a way to deal with suspected cross-contamination and a sequencing artifact, a later analysis dropped hundreds of nucleotide sequences that were highly shared and had low generation probability. In a later analysis, a clonal expansion index for each public chain was calculated from normalized within-repertoire ranks of inferred template counts. A later analysis computed generation probabilities with a VDJ recombination model fitted to out-of-frame rearrangements, and checked the results against IGoR. In a later analysis, TCR-TCR, TCR-HLA and TCR-CMV co-occurrence was scored with hypergeometric tests, and a repertoire-size bias correction was applied to TCR pairs. False discovery rates were estimated in a later analysis by permuting HLA or CMV assignments 20 times. In a later analysis, co-occurring TCRs were grouped with DBSCAN, and TCRdist sequence similarity was added when clustering was performed within HLA-allele-positive subsets. Co-occurrence clustering excluded repertoires with fewer than 30,000 or more than 120,000 public chains, plus five with anomalous nucleotide sharing. What TCRdb holds here is the immuneACCESS table cut down to in-frame rearrangements. Part of the clones is not present; checked against another copy, under half of the missing clones reflect an unresolved V gene, and the others are unexplained. V and J calls and clone size are copied from that table; D and trimming were computed from the DNA. Recorded for this sample are about 190,000 clones; approximately 85% of them occurred a single time. The top ten constitute approximately 0.74% of the sample.

In total, 666 healthy bone marrow donors made up the cohort. Cohort members were all nominally healthy when sampled, although unrecorded immune exposures were likely present. The donor tested CMV seronegative and was one of the 352 seronegative cohort members. Each donor provided a peripheral blood sample, and peripheral blood mononuclear cells were used for TCR beta sequencing. The Qiagen DNeasy Blood Extraction Kit was used to extract genomic DNA from the blood cell samples. The sample comes from a study of cytomegalovirus exposure and HLA in healthy donors (dated by TCRdb to the late 2010s). In terms of the full investigation: An earlier analysis of more than 550 of the donors reported under 300 Gb of sequence data and around 110 million unique TCR beta sequences obtained from approximately 180 million T cells. In a later genetic analysis, genome-wide SNP genotypes for about three fifths of the roughly 670 donors were used, and that subset was treated as a discovery cohort. The study used immunosequencing to profile the T cell repertoires of 670 or so subjects and linked those repertoires to cytomegalovirus serostatus. To study patterns of TCR occurrence, a later analysis re-analyzed previously published TCR beta repertoires from around 700 donors and added high-resolution HLA genotyping. Approximately 300 gigabases of sequencing data and 70 million to 100 million unique TCR sequences made up an early release that covered 500 to 700 HLA-typed donors. Along with the 666-subject first cohort, a separate validation cohort of over a hundred different subjects was used. Roughly 5 DR-DQ haplotypes were handled as single units for association and clustering because linkage in the cohort was strong. Donor age, sex, ethnicity and CMV serostatus were collected together with the repertoire data. High-throughput TCR immunosequencing, statistical association of individual TCRs with disease status, and machine learning were combined to predict cytomegalovirus infection status. An earlier analysis of approximately 640 of the donors applied high-throughput TCR beta sequencing to assess whether each TCR beta V gene segment acted as functional or pseudogenic. Typing coverage differed by locus: A, B, C, DRB1 and DQB1 were typed in about 629-640 donors, DQA1 in about 510, DPA1 in 600 to 610, and DPB1 in 472. Among some 410 genotyped donors of the cohort, an average of approximately 250,000 unique TCR beta nucleotide sequences were sequenced per donor, around 20% of them non-productive. Every repertoire in the discovery cohort had been generated on one and the same sequencing platform. The genetic ancestry cluster associated with self-reported Caucasian donors included around four fifths of the 350 to 500 genotyped donors. Rather than using new phenotypic data, the later analysis identified candidate immune exposures from TCR beta sequences and from how often those sequences occurred across donors. Class I and class II HLA loci were covered by the typing at four-digit resolution. The study aimed to test whether signatures of past pathogen exposure could be identified by cataloging public T cell receptors. Overall study outcomes, separate from this receptor: In an earlier analysis of approximately 590 of the donors, most TCR beta V segments appeared in productive rearrangements about 87% or about 30% of the time, broadly matching IMGT annotations. At a false discovery rate of 0.05, a later analysis linked some 17,000 TCR beta sequences to specific HLA alleles. Most TCR sequences were seen in very few donors, while some public TCRs were found in many individuals. Only TCR beta chains were sequenced in this cohort, and the absence of alpha or paired-chain data limited detectable features. According to a later analysis, parvovirus B19, influenza, CMV and Epstein-Barr virus appeared linked to several top co-occurrence clusters. Compared with equally common non-associated chains, HLA-associated TCR beta chains in a later analysis were more clonally expanded and had lower generation probabilities. The sequencing pipeline was judged likely to have produced a cluster of highly shared sequence variants as a technical artifact. HLA typing was unavailable for some donors at each locus, so association tests used only the typed subset. A total of 164 TCR beta chains were listed by the study as associated with cytomegalovirus. A further reported finding was that TCR beta sequences accurately predicted the HLA-A and HLA-B alleles for most subjects in the first cohort. The authors suggested that the approach could potentially be extended to other disease states and immunological phenotypes. Correlated functional status among segregating V segments might be attributable to linkage disequilibrium, but an unknown experimental factor could not be ruled out. A later genetic analysis associated a missense DCLRE1C variant with V-gene and J-gene trimming of TCR beta chains, and an independent cohort replicated the association. Because counts were too low, about 18 rarely observed V segments, including chromosome 9 orphons, were excluded from the earlier analysis of 587 of the donors. Cytomegalovirus status was reported to be diagnosed by the classifier with high specificity and sensitivity in both the original and validation cohorts. In vitro tests confirmed that a few of the cytomegalovirus-associated TCR beta chains recognize cytomegalovirus antigens. A later genetic analysis reported fewer N-insertions in productive TCRs among donors in an Asian-associated ancestry cluster than the roughly 640-donor mean. Roughly uniform sequencing depth across donors was assumed in presence/absence analyses, although this assumption may not hold. According to a later analysis, TCR association rates differed among HLA loci, with DRB1 alleles showing the most associated TCRs and HLA-C alleles showing the fewest. When HLA alleles, especially DR and DQ, strongly co-occurred, attributing TCR associations to individual alleles was difficult. A later analysis found that most CMV-associated TCR beta chains appeared HLA-restricted, with HLA associations seemingly driven largely by CMV exposure. For the cohort, immune exposure information was limited to CMV serostatus. The 87-base-pair reads could not distinguish some IMGT-functional V segments, including TRBV6-2 and TRBV6-3, so those segments were excluded.

This chain is built from TRBV27 and TRBJ1-5, and 10 junctional nucleotides match TRBD1. This TCR was recovered from a young woman in good health and CMV-seronegative. Sequenced material: PBMCs. The encoded CDR3 is CASSPTGGYQPQHF. The nucleotide sequence is given as TGTGCCAGCAGTCCGACAGGGGGCTATCAGCCCCAGCATTTT.